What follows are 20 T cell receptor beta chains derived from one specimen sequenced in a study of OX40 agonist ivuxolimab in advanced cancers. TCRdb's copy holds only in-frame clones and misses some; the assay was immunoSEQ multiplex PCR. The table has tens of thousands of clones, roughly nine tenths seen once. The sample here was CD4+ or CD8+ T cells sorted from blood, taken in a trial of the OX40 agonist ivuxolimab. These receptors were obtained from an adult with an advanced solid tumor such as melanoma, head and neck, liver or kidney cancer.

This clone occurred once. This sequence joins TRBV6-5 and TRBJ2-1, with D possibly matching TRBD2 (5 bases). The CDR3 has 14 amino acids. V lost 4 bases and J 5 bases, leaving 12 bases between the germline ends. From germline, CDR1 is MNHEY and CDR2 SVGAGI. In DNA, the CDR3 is TGTGCCAGCAGTTTGGAGATAGCGCACAATGAGCAGTTCTTC. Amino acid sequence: CASSLEIAHNEQFF.

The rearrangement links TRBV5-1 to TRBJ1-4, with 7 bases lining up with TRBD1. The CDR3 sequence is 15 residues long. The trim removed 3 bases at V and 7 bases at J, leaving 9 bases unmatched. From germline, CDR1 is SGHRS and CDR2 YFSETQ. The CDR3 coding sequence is TGCGCCAGCAGCTCACAGGGGCAGTTGGGTGAAAAACTGTTTTTT. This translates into CASSSQGQLGEKLFF.

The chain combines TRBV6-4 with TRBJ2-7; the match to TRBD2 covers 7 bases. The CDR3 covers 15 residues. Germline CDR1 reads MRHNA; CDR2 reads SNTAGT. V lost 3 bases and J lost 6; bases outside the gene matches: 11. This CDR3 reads CASSEVWRESSEQYF. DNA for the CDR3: TGTGCCAGCAGTGAGGTTTGGCGGGAGAGCTCCGAGCAGTACTTC.

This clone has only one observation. DNA of the CDR3: TGTGCCAGCAGGGAGCGACAGGGGTGGAATGGCTACACCTTC. It codes for CASRERQGWNGYTF. The chain has TRBV5-4 and TRBJ1-2; TRBD1 matches at 8 bases. The junction had 9 bases not matched to a gene; V was cut back by 5 bases and J by 6 bases. Germline V gene sequence: CDR1 SGHNT, CDR2 YYREEE (reference sequence). This CDR3 has 14 residues.

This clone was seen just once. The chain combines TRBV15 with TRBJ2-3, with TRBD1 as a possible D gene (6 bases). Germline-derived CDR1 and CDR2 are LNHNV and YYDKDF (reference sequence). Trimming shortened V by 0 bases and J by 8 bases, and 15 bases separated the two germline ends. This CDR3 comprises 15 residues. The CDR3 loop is CATSRDLIEGVTQYF. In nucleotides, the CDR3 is TGTGCCACCAGCAGAGATCTGATTGAGGGGGTTACGCAGTATTTT.

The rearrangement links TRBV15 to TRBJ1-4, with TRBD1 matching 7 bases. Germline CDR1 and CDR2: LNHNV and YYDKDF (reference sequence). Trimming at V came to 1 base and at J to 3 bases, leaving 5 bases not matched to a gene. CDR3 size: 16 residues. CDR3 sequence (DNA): TGTGCCACCAGCAGAGGCTCCGGGACAGCTAATGAAAAACTGTTTTTT. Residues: CATSRGSGTANEKLFF.

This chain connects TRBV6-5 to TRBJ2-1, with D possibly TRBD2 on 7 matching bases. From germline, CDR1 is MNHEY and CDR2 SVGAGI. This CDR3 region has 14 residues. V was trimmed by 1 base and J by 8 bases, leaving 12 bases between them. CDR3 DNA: TGTGCCAGCAGTTACTTCCGGGGGGCCGATGAGCAGTTCTTC. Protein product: CASSYFRGADEQFF.

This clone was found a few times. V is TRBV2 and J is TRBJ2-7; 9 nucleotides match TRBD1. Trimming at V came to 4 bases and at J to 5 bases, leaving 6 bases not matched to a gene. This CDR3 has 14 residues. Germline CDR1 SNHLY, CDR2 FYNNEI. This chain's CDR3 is CASSARDREHEQYF. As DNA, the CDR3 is TGTGCCAGCAGTGCTAGGGACAGGGAGCACGAGCAGTACTTC.

The CDR3 reads CASSLPNLEAAFF. The CDR3 coding sequence is TGTGCCAGCAGCTTGCCGAACCTCGAGGCAGCTTTCTTT. V gene TRBV5-4 combines with J gene TRBJ1-1; no definite D call. The V gene's germline CDR1 is SGHNT and CDR2 YYREEE (reference sequence). V lost 1 base to trimming and J lost 10 bases, with 14 bases between them. The CDR3 sequence is 13 residues long.

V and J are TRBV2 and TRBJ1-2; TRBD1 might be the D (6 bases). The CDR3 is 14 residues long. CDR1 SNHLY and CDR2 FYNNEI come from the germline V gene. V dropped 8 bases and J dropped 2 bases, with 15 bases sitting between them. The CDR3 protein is CASRAGESNYGYTF. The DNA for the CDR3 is TGTGCCAGCCGAGCAGGGGAATCAAACTATGGCTACACCTTC.

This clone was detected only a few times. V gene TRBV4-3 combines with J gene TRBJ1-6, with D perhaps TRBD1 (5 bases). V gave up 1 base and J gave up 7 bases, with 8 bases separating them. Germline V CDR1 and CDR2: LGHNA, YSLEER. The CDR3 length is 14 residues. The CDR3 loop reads CASSQVQGNSPLHF. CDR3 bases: TGCGCCAGCAGCCAAGTCCAGGGCAATTCACCCCTCCACTTT.

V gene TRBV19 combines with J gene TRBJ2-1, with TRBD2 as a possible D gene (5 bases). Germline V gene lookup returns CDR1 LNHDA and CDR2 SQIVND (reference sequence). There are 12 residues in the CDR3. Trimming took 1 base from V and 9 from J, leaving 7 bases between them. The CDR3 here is CASSIVGSEQFF. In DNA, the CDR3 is TGTGCCAGTAGTATAGTGGGGAGTGAGCAGTTCTTC.

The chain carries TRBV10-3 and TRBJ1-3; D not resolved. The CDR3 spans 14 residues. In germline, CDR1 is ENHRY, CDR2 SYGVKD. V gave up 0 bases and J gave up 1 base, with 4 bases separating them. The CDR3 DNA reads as TGTGCCATCAGTGAGTCGTCTTCTGGAAACACCATATATTTT. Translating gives CAISESSSGNTIYF.

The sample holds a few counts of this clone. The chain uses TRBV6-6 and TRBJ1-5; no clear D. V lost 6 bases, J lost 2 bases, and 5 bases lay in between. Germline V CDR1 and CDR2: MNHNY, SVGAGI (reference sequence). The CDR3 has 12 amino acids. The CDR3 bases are TGTGCCAGCAGGGAAGGCAATCAGCCCCAGCATTTT. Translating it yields CASREGNQPQHF.

The CDR3 is CASSGQGDYGYTF. Written as DNA, the CDR3 is TGTGCCAGTAGCGGCCAGGGGGACTATGGCTACACCTTC. This chain uses TRBV19 with TRBJ1-2, with TRBD1 identical over 7 bases. Looked up from germline, CDR1 is LNHDA and CDR2 is SQIVND (reference sequence). The CDR3 contains 13 residues. V gave up 6 bases and J gave up 3 bases; unmatched junction bases: 4.

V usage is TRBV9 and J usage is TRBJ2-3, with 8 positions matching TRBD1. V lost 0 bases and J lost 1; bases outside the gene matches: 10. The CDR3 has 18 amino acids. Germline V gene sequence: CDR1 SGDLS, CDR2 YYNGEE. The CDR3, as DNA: TGTGCCAGCAGCGTAGCGGAAGGGACAGGCTCCCGCACAGATACGCAGTATTTT. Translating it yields CASSVAEGTGSRTDTQYF. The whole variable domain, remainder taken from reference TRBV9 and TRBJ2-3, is DSGVTQTPKHLITATGQRVTLRCSPRSGDLSVYWYQQSLDQGLQFLIQYYNGEERAKGNILERFSAQQFPDLHSELNLSSLELGDSALYFCASSVAEGTGSRTDTQYFGPGTRLTVL.

The CDR3 here is CAWSVITDTQYF. CDR3 sequence (DNA): TGTGCCTGGAGTGTTATCACAGATACGCAGTATTTT. The chain has TRBV30 and TRBJ2-3; D remains unclear. Germline V lookup: CDR1 GTSNPN, CDR2 SVGIG (reference sequence). Trimming left V 0 bases short and J 2 bases short, with 3 bases between. The CDR3 totals 12 residues.

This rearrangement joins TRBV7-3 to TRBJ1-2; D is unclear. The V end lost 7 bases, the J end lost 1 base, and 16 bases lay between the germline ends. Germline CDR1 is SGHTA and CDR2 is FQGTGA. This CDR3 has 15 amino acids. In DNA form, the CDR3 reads TGTGCCAGCACAGCTTTAATAGGCTTTAACTATGGCTACACCTTC. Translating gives CASTALIGFNYGYTF.

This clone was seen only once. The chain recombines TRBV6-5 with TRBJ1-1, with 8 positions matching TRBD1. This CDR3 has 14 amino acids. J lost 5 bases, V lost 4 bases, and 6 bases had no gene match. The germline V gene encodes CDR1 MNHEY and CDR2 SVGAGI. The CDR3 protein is CASSFLDRGTEAFF. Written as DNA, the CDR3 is TGTGCCAGCAGTTTCCTAGACAGGGGTACTGAAGCTTTCTTT.

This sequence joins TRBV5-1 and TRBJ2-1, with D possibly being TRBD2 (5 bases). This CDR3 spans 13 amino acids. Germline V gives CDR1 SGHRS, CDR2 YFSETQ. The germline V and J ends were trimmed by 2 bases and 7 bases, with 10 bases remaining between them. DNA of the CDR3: TGCGCCAGCAGCTTAGCTAGCCAAAATGAGCAGTTCTTC. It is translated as CASSLASQNEQFF.